This T cell receptor (beta chain) is from a study of CD8+CD57+ T cells in acquired aplastic anemia (dated by TCRdb to 2016 to 2019). Study-level background: DNA extracted from sorted CD4+ and CD8+ cells had a mean of approximately 3.4 ug, with a range of roughly 0.2 to 30 ug. A CD8+CD57+ expansion meant a frequency higher than the mean frequency seen in healthy subjects. Summary of the overall study and its limitations: Patients and healthy controls showed no significant difference in CD8+ Simpson's diversity (P=0.060). Some 27 CD8+ CDR3 sequences were found in both patients and controls but appeared to be highly expressed in patients and within the immunodominant clones of the patients.

Patients chosen for sequencing had shown expansion of CD8+CD57+ cells by flow cytometry. Every patient had severe acquired aplastic anemia, diagnosed using the International Study of Aplastic Anemia and Agranulocytosis and Camitta criteria. No therapy had been received by the patients at the time of blood sampling. In the study, sorted CD4+ and CD8+ blood T cells from patients with severe aplastic anemia and from healthy subjects underwent deep sequencing of TCR repertoires. In the USA, patient enrollment took place under clinicaltrials.gov protocols 00001620, 01623167, 00001397, 00071045, 00081523 and 00961064. Ficoll-Paque density gradient centrifugation was used to isolate peripheral blood mononuclear cells. Before DNA was extracted, CD4+ and CD8+ T cells were sorted using either FACS or magnetic beads. As to this clonotype: Its recognized antigen is unknown. Base quality data are lacking; no much larger clone is found one base away.

Genomic DNA was used as template for profiling of TCR beta VDJ combinations and CDR3 sequences. An Illumina HiSeq 2000 was the platform used for TCR repertoire sequencing. Per the source publication's procedure: TRBV/TRBJ rearrangement plots, CDR3 size and DJ length profiles, and Simpson's diversity index were used to assess repertoires. Whichever DNA sequence was most abundant in the deep sequencing data was defined as the immunodominant clone. CDR3 amino acid sequences were screened for sharing across subjects and compared with published repertoires and the VDJdb database. TCRdb handled the public reads itself, with Q25 trimming in fastp and clone calling in MiXCR, and kept productive beta chains. Every CDR3 protein is listed once, alongside the most common genes and DNA of its rows. The V and J calls were not made by the authors but by TCRdb's processing. For this sample the table gives some 200,000 distinct CDR3 sequences, of which 40% to 50% were detected only once. The leading ten clones occupy about 9.7% of the sample.

V is shortened by 3 bases, J by 4 bases, and the region joining them spans 9 bases. The CDR3 runs 13 amino acids, cysteine and phenylalanine included. Of the read, only the CDR3 DNA is kept; its 39 bases are in frame from base 1. From a lookup of the germline V gene, CDR1 and CDR2 are SNHLY and FYNNEI. The source material was sorted CD4+, CD8+, or CD8+CD57+ T cells (not recorded which) from PBMCs. This receptor was identified in a human donor with aplastic anemia. The sequence links TRBV2 to TRBJ1-1; the D gene remains uncertain. The CDR3 reads CASSDGQTTEAFF. The DNA is as follows: TGTGCCAGCAGTGATGGGCAGACCACTGAAGCTTTCTTT.